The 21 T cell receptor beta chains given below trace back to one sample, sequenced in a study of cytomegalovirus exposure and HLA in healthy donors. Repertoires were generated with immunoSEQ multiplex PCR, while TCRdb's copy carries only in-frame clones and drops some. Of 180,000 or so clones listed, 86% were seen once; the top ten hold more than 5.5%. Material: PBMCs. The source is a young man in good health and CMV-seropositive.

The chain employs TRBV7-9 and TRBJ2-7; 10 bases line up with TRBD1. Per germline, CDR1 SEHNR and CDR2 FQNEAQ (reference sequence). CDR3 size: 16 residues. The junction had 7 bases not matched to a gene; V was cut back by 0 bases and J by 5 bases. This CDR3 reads CASSLAFGTGEHEQYF. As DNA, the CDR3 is TGTGCCAGCAGCTTAGCCTTTGGGACAGGGGAGCACGAGCAGTACTTC.

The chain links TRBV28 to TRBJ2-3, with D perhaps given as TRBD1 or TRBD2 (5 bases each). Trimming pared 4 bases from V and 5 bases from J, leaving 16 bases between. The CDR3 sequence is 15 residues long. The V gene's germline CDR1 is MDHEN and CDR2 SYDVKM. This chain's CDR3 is CASSYSRGGGDTQYF. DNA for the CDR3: TGTGCCAGCAGTTACTCCCGGGGTGGGGGAGATACGCAGTATTTT.

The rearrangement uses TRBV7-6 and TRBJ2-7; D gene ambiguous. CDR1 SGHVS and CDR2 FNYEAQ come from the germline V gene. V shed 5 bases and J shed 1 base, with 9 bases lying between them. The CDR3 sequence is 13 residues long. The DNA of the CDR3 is TGTGCCAGCAGCCCGACTTTTTCCTACGAGCAGTACTTC. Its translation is CASSPTFSYEQYF.

The CDR3 region is CASSLAGNEQFF. The CDR3 DNA reads TGCGCCAGCAGCTTGGCGGGGAATGAGCAGTTCTTC. The genes are TRBV5-1 and TRBJ2-1; the D gene is possibly TRBD2 (5 bases). The CDR3 runs 12 residues. The V gene's germline CDR1 is SGHRS and CDR2 YFSETQ. The V gene lost 0 bases and the J gene lost 7 bases, with 5 bases spanning the gap. The full variable domain, in which reference TRBV5-1 and TRBJ2-1 provide the parts outside the CDR3, is KAGVTQTPRYLIKTRGQQVTLSCSPISGHRSVSWYQQTPGQGLQFLFEYFSETQRNKGNFPGRFSGRQFSNSRSEMNVSTLELGDSALYLCASSLAGNEQFFGPGTRLTVL.

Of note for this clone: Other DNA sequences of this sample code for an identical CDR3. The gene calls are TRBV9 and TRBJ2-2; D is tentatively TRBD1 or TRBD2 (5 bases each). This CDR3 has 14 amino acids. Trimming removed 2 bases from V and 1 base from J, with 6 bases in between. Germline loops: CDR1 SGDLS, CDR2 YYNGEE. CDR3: CASSVGGNTGELFF. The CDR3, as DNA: TGTGCCAGCAGCGTTGGGGGGAACACCGGGGAGCTGTTTTTT.

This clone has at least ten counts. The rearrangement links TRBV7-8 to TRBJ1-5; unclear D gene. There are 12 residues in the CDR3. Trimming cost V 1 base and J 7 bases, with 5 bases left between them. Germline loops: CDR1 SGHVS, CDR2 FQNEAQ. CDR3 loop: CASSLEGQPQHF. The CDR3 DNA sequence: TGTGCCAGCAGCTTAGAAGGACAGCCCCAGCATTTT.

As DNA, the CDR3 is TGTGCCAGCAGCGTAGGTGGCGGGAACTATGGCTACACCTTC. It specifies CASSVGGGNYGYTF. This chain links TRBV9 with TRBJ1-2; unclear D gene. The germline CDR1 and CDR2 sequences are SGDLS and YYNGEE. V was trimmed by 0 bases and J by 2 bases, leaving 8 bases between them. CDR3 length: 14 amino acids.

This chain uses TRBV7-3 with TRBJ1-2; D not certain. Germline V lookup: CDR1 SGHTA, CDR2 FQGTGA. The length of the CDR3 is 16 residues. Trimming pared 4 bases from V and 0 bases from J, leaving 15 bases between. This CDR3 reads CASSSAGESPNYGYTF. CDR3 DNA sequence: TGTGCCAGCAGCTCCGCCGGGGAATCCCCTAACTATGGCTACACCTTC.

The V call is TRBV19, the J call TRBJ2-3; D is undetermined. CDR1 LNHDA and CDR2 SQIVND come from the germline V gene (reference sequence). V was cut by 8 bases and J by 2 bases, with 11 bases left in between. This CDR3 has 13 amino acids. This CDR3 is CASQRTHTDTQYF. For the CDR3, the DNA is TGTGCCAGTCAGCGCACACACACAGATACGCAGTATTTT.

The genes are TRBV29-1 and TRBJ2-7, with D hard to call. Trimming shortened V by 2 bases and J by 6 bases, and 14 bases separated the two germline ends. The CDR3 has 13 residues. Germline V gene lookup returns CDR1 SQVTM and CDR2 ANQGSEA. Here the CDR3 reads CSVEFIPASEQYF. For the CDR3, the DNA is TGCAGCGTTGAATTTATACCCGCGAGCGAGCAGTACTTC.

The CDR3 is CASSQGGIYGYTF. CDR3 nucleotides: TGCGCCAGCAGCCAAGGTGGGATCTATGGCTACACCTTC. J is TRBJ1-2 and V is TRBV4-1; D remains unclear. The CDR3 spans 13 residues. Germline V gene data show CDR1 as MGHRA and CDR2 as YSYEKL. Trimming shortened V by 1 base and J by 4 bases, and 7 bases separated the two germline ends.

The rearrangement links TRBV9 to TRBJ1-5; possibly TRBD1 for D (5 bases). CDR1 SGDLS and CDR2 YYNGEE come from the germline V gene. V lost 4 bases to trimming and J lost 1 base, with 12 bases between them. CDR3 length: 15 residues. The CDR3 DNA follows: TGTGCCAGCAGCTCGGACATTGGGAGCAATCAGCCCCAGCATTTT. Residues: CASSSDIGSNQPQHF.

CDR3 sequence: CASSFPQGVNTEAFF. The DNA for the CDR3 is TGTGCCAGCAGTTTTCCACAGGGGGTGAACACTGAAGCTTTCTTT. The rearrangement links TRBV28 to TRBJ1-1; TRBD1 aligns across 8 bases. This CDR3 has 15 residues. CDR1 and CDR2 (germline): MDHEN, SYDVKM. The junction had 3 bases not matched to a gene; V was cut back by 3 bases and J by 0 bases.

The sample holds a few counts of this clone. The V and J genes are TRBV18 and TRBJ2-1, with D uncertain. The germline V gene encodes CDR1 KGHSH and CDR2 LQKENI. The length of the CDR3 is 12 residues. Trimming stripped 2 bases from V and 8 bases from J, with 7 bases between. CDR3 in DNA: TGTGCCAGCTCACCAGAGAGGCATGAGCAGTTCTTC. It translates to CASSPERHEQFF.

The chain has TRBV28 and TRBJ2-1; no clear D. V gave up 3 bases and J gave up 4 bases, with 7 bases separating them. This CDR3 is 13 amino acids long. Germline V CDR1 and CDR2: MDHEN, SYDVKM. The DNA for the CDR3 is TGTGCCAGCAGTTTCCGGCAATACAATGAGCAGTTCTTC. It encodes CASSFRQYNEQFF.

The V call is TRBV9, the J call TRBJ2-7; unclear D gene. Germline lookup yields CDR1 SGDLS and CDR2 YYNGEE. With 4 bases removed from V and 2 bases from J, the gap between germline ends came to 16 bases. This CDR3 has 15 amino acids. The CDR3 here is CASSTVPGPTYEQYF. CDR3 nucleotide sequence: TGTGCCAGCAGCACCGTACCGGGCCCTACCTACGAGCAGTACTTC. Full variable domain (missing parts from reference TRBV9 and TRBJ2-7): DSGVTQTPKHLITATGQRVTLRCSPRSGDLSVYWYQQSLDQGLQFLIQYYNGEERAKGNILERFSAQQFPDLHSELNLSSLELGDSALYFCASSTVPGPTYEQYFGPGTRLTVT.

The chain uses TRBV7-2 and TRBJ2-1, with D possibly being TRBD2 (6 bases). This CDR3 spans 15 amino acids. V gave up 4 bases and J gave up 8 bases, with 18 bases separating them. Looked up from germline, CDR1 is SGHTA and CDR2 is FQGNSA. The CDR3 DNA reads TGTGCCAGCAGCTCCCGGGGGTCTCAGACCTATGAGCAGTTCTTC. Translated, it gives CASSSRGSQTYEQFF.

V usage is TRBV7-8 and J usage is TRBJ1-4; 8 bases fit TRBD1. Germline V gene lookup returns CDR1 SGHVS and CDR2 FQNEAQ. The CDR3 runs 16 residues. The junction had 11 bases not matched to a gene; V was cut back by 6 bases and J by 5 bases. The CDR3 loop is CASRVGTGQYNEKLFF. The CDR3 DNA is TGTGCCAGCAGGGTTGGGACAGGACAGTACAATGAAAAACTGTTTTTT.

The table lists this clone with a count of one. CDR3 nucleotide sequence: TGCAGCGTTGAAGGGACTAACTATGGCTACACCTTC. Its translation: CSVEGTNYGYTF. This chain uses TRBV29-1 with TRBJ1-2; the D is unclear. Germline loops: CDR1 SQVTM, CDR2 ANQGSEA. The CDR3 has 12 amino acids. The V end was cut by 1 base, the J end by 0 bases, with 3 bases between.

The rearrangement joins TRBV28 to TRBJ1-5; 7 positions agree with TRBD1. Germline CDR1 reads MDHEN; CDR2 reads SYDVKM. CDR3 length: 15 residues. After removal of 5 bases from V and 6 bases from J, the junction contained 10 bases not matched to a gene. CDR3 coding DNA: TGTGCCAGCAGTCAGGGGGGGCTTAAAGGTCAGCCCCAGCATTTT. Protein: CASSQGGLKGQPQHF.

In nucleotides, the CDR3 is TGTGCCAGCAGCTTAGGAGTCCTACAGGGGTCTCGCGACTATGGCTACACCTTC. It encodes CASSLGVLQGSRDYGYTF. This chain connects TRBV7-9 to TRBJ1-2; 7 bases fit TRBD1. V lost 1 base and J lost 3; bases outside the gene matches: 14. The CDR3 has 18 residues. The V gene's germline CDR1 is SEHNR and CDR2 FQNEAQ (reference sequence).